A single sample gave rise to the 22 T cell receptor beta chains below, sequenced in a study of T-cell reconstitution after alpha-beta-depleted transplantation in children (TCRdb year 2016). The library was generated by PCR. Sequencing instrument: Illumina HiSeq 2500. TCR library preparation used molecular barcoding, with unique molecular identifiers applied to normalize quantification of the TCRbeta repertoire. Starting from the raw public reads, TCRdb applied fastp trimming at Q25, assembled clones with MiXCR and retained in-frame beta chains. Each entry merges the rows of one CDR3 protein and shows their most common DNA and genes. In all, the sample holds 250,000 or so distinct CDR3 sequences, and more than 20% of those were seen once. About 4.8% of the sample is held by the ten biggest clonotypes. The treatment or condition label, as the study defines it: allogeneic hematopoietic cell transplantation with graft depleted of TCRalphabeta T cells and CD19 B cells.

Sequencing used PBMCs, mostly from graft donor cells, obtained 360 days after TCRalphabeta/CD19-depleted stem cell transplant. The receptor source for this set is a female patient between 2 and 10 years old who had a stem cell transplant for congenital amegakaryocytic thrombocytopenia, so the T cells may come from the graft donor.

This clonotype occurred a few times. This chain uses TRBV20-1 with TRBJ2-7, with TRBD1 identical over 11 bases. Germline lookup yields CDR1 DFQATT and CDR2 SNEGSKA (reference sequence). The CDR3 covers 11 residues. In nucleotides, the CDR3 is TGCAGCGGACAGGGGGCGCTGGAGCAGTACTTC. Amino acids: CSGQGALEQYF.

The chain is built from TRBV7-2 and TRBJ2-5, with D unresolved. Germline V gene lookup returns CDR1 SGHTA and CDR2 FQGNSA. This CDR3 comprises 15 residues. V shed 2 bases and J shed 2 bases, with 12 bases lying between them. In DNA form, the CDR3 reads TGTGCCAGCAGCTTATTCGCTCAGGCGCAAGAGACCCAGTACTTC. Protein product: CASSLFAQAQETQYF.

This rearrangement joins TRBV5-1 to TRBJ1-6; D possibly corresponds to TRBD1 (6 bases). V dropped 4 bases and J dropped 9 bases, with 17 bases sitting between them. This CDR3 region has 15 residues. Germline V lookup: CDR1 SGHRS, CDR2 YFSETQ. Written as DNA, the CDR3 is TGCGCCAGCAGCGGGTTAGGGGGGGTGCGTTCACCCCTCCACTTT. It yields the protein CASSGLGGVRSPLHF. Full variable domain (remainder filled in from reference TRBV5-1 and TRBJ1-6): KAGVTQTPRYLIKTRGQQVTLSCSPISGHRSVSWYQQTPGQGLQFLFEYFSETQRNKGNFPGRFSGRQFSNSRSEMNVSTLELGDSALYLCASSGLGGVRSPLHFGNGTRLTVT.

This clonotype turned up a few times. The chain employs TRBV2 and TRBJ2-3; D is ambiguous. Germline lookup yields CDR1 SNHLY and CDR2 FYNNEI. The V end was cut by 3 bases, the J end by 2 bases, with 9 bases between. CDR3 length equals 14 residues. The CDR3 is CASSDREDTDTQYF. The CDR3 bases are TGTGCCAGCAGTGACAGAGAAGACACAGATACGCAGTATTTT.

The chain combines TRBV3-1 with TRBJ2-7; 7 bases align to TRBD1. The V gene's germline CDR1 is LGHDT and CDR2 YNNKEL (reference sequence). The CDR3 loop spans 20 amino acids. J lost 3 bases, V lost 0 bases, and 20 bases had no gene match. This CDR3 is CASSQDFPSRFRDRDYEQYF. The CDR3 DNA follows: TGTGCCAGCAGCCAAGATTTCCCGTCTCGTTTTCGGGACAGAGACTACGAGCAGTACTTC.

This clonotype was counted at least ten times. V gene TRBV28 combines with J gene TRBJ2-4; TRBD2 might be the D (6 bases). This CDR3 has 14 amino acids. Germline assignment: CDR1 MDHEN and CDR2 SYDVKM. Between the trimmed V and J ends, which lost 7 bases and 2 bases, there was a span of 12 bases. CDR3 DNA sequence: TGTGCCAGCACTTTGGCGGGAACCAAAAACATTCAGTACTTC. Its translation: CASTLAGTKNIQYF.

This sequence joins TRBV6-2 or TRBV6-3 and TRBJ2-7; no definite D call. In germline, CDR1 is MNHEY, CDR2 SVGEGT. The CDR3 loop spans 13 amino acids. The CDR3 sequence: CADPEEFSYEQYF. Written as DNA, the CDR3 is TGTGCTGACCCGGAAGAGTTCTCCTACGAGCAGTACTTC.

This clonotype was recorded a few times. The chain links TRBV7-9 to TRBJ1-2; D gene unclear. The germline CDR1 and CDR2 sequences are SEHNR and FQNEAQ (reference sequence). V dropped 5 bases and J dropped 7 bases, with 23 bases sitting between them. The CDR3 is 16 residues long. The CDR3 DNA follows: TGTGCCAGCAGCCCCTTTCGGCAGTGGGGAACGGGTGGCTACACCTTC. Translated: CASSPFRQWGTGGYTF. The variable domain in full, completed from reference TRBV7-9 and TRBJ1-2, reads DTGVSQNPRHKITKRGQNVTFRCDPISEHNRLYWYRQTLGQGPEFLTYFQNEAQLEKSRLLSDRFSAERPKGSFSTLEIQRTEQGDSAMYLCASSPFRQWGTGGYTFGSGTRLTVV.

This clonotype has a handful of counts. The CDR3 DNA follows: TGTGCCACCAGCAGAGGAAGGGGAAGCACAGATACGCAGTATTTT. Its protein is CATSRGRGSTDTQYF. The chain couples TRBV15 to TRBJ2-3, with D possibly being TRBD1 (5 bases). This CDR3 is built from 15 residues. Looked up from germline, CDR1 is LNHNV and CDR2 is YYDKDF (reference sequence). V shed 1 base and J shed 0 bases, with 8 bases lying between them. Full variable domain (outside the CDR3, taken from reference TRBV15 and TRBJ2-3): DAMVIQNPRYQVTQFGKPVTLSCSQTLNHNVMYWYQQKSSQAPKLLFHYYDKDFNNEADTPDNFQSRRPNTSFCFLDIRSPGLGDTAMYLCATSRGRGSTDTQYFGPGTRLTVL.

V usage is TRBV11-3 and J usage is TRBJ2-3; the match to TRBD1 covers 9 bases. Germline loops: CDR1 SGHNT, CDR2 YENEEA. With 5 bases clipped from V and 0 bases from J, the junction kept 3 bases outside the gene matches. CDR3 length: 15 residues. CDR3: CASSVGQGSTDTQYF. CDR3 coding DNA: TGTGCCAGCAGCGTGGGACAGGGAAGCACAGATACGCAGTATTTT.

As concerns this clonotype: The CDR3 ends on some other residue instead of the conserved phenylalanine or tryptophan, so this is likely a read error. The rearrangement links TRBV5-1 to TRBJ2-1, with 11 bases lining up with TRBD2. Trimming cost V 4 bases and J 9 bases; bases outside gene matches: 9. CDR1 is SGHRS, CDR2 YFSETQ, per germline. CDR3 length: 15 amino acids. The chain's CDR3 is CASSPVAGGPGEQFY. CDR3 nucleotide sequence: TGCGCCAGCAGCCCCGTAGCGGGGGGGCCAGGTGAGCAGTTCTAC.

This clonotype was counted a few times. The rearrangement joins TRBV4-1 to TRBJ1-1; 7 bases fit TRBD1. This CDR3 is 17 amino acids long. J was trimmed by 1 base and V by 4 bases; bases with no gene match: 12. Looked up from germline, CDR1 is MGHRA and CDR2 is YSYEKL. In nucleotides, the CDR3 is TGCGCCAGCAGCCCCAGATTCGGCGGGACAGCGAACACTGAAGCTTTCTTT. Its translation is CASSPRFGGTANTEAFF.

This clonotype occurred a few times. The genes are TRBV2 and TRBJ2-5, with 14 nucleotides matching TRBD2. V lost 10 bases and J lost 2; bases outside the gene matches: 3. Looked up from germline, CDR1 is SNHLY and CDR2 is FYNNEI. The CDR3 is made up of 14 amino acids. This CDR3 reads CATGLAGGQETQYF. The CDR3 nucleotides read TGTGCCACAGGACTAGCGGGGGGACAAGAGACCCAGTACTTC.

The table lists this clonotype with many counts. The CDR3 region is CASALGATSYNEQFF. Written as DNA, the CDR3 is TGTGCCAGCGCCCTGGGGGCGACCTCCTACAATGAGCAGTTCTTC. This rearrangement joins TRBV7-8 to TRBJ2-1; the D gene is possibly TRBD1 (6 bases). Trimming stripped 8 bases from V and 0 bases from J, with 14 bases between. CDR1 and CDR2 from the germline V gene are SGHVS and FQNEAQ. The CDR3 spans 15 residues.

The chain joins TRBV9 to TRBJ2-7; no definite D call. CDR1 and CDR2 from the germline V gene are SGDLS and YYNGEE. This CDR3 has 15 residues. The V and J ends lost 0 bases and 5 bases respectively, with 15 bases between them. The CDR3 nucleotides are TGTGCCAGCAGCGTAGTCGAGTCGTGTAGGAACGAGCAGTACTTC. Its protein product is CASSVVESCRNEQYF.

This clonotype was observed a few times. V gene TRBV7-2 combines with J gene TRBJ1-5, with D uncertain. The CDR3 covers 13 residues. CDR1 and CDR2 (germline): SGHTA, FQGNSA. Trimming left V 4 bases short and J 5 bases short, with 9 bases between. Here the CDR3 reads CASSSDDYQPQHF. CDR3 coding DNA: TGTGCCAGCAGCTCCGACGATTATCAGCCCCAGCATTTT.

The chain joins TRBV12-3 or TRBV12-4 to TRBJ2-3; the match to TRBD1 covers 7 bases. CDR3 length equals 17 residues. J was trimmed by 0 bases and V by 3 bases; bases with no gene match: 9. CDR3 nucleotide sequence: TGTGCCAGCAGTTTGTATTCCGGACAGGACAGCACAGATACGCAGTATTTT. Translation gives CASSLYSGQDSTDTQYF.

CDR3 DNA: TGTGCCAGCAGCTTAGTCCTAGCGGGAGTTTCTGGGGCCAACGTCCTGACTTTC. Its translation: CASSLVLAGVSGANVLTF. This chain joins TRBV11-1 and TRBJ2-6, with 10 bases that match TRBD2. Germline assignment: CDR1 SGHAT and CDR2 FQDESV (reference sequence). J lost 1 base, V lost 1 base, and 4 bases had no gene match. This CDR3 comprises 18 residues.

This clonotype was detected a few times. The V gene is TRBV25-1, the J gene TRBJ2-5; unclear D gene. This CDR3 is 9 amino acids long. Germline V gives CDR1 MGHDK, CDR2 SYGVNS. Trimming stripped 11 bases from V and 5 bases from J, with 6 bases between. CDR3 coding DNA: TGTGCCGTCGGGGAGACCCAGTACTTC. This sequence encodes CAVGETQYF.

In this sample, this clonotype turned up a few times. The chain couples TRBV4-1 to TRBJ2-1, with D uncertain. The CDR3 spans 16 residues. The V end was cut by 1 base, the J end by 4 bases, with 14 bases between. The germline V gene has CDR1 MGHRA and CDR2 YSYEKL. The CDR3 DNA sequence: TGCGCCAGCAGCCAAGTTAATCTAGTACGGTACAATGAGCAGTTCTTC. Protein sequence: CASSQVNLVRYNEQFF.

The chain uses TRBV21-1 and TRBJ1-2; TRBD1 reflects the table's D call only, with no check against the DNA. TRBV21-1 is designated a pseudogene. CDR3 length equals 16 residues. DNA of the CDR3: TGTGCCAGCAGCACCCGCGGCCAGGATCGGAGCCATGGCTACACCTTC. As protein: CASSTRGQDRSHGYTF.

In this sample, this clonotype turned up a few times. This sequence joins TRBV7-3 and TRBJ2-2; D might be TRBD1 or TRBD2, each matching 6 bases. Germline V gene sequence: CDR1 SGHTA, CDR2 FQGTGA. V lost 4 bases and J 3 bases, leaving 15 bases between the germline ends. The CDR3 has 16 amino acids. CDR3 DNA sequence: TGTGCCAGCAGCTCCAACTCAGGGGAGGACACCGGGGAGCTGTTTTTT. Its translation is CASSSNSGEDTGELFF.